This T cell receptor (beta chain) is drawn from a study of OX40 agonist ivuxolimab in advanced cancers. Study summary: Enrolled patients in dose escalation had cancers that were hepatocellular carcinoma, melanoma, renal cell or head and neck cancer. People who had prior anti-PD-1, anti-PD-L1 or anti-CTLA-4 therapy could take part, and approximately 44% had some. Study-wide results and caveats: Average numbers of expanded clones were greater in CD8+ T cells than in CD4+.

Profiling relied on immunoSEQ multiplex PCR, and the TCRdb table lists in-frame clones only, not all of them. The sample consists of about 73,000 clones, around nine tenths of them appearing once. With baseline, cycle 4 day 1, and cycle 7 day 1 as timepoints, blood was sampled. Turning to this clone: Its antigen is unknown.

This clonotype was obtained from an adult with an advanced solid tumor such as melanoma, head and neck, liver or kidney cancer. The sample in question was CD4+ or CD8+ T cells sorted from blood, obtained in a trial of the OX40 agonist ivuxolimab.

CDR3 region: CASRPGGPGELFF. The CDR3 DNA follows: TGTGCCAGCAGACCAGGGGGCCCCGGGGAGCTGTTTTTT. The J gene is TRBJ2-2, the V gene TRBV7-2, with 8 bases lining up with TRBD1. The V gene's germline CDR1 is SGHTA and CDR2 FQGNSA. Trimming took 6 bases from V and 6 from J; bases not matched to a gene: 3. This CDR3 region has 13 residues. Full variable domain (outside the CDR3, taken from reference TRBV7-2 and TRBJ2-2): GAGVSQSPSNKVTEKGKDVELRCDPISGHTALYWYRQSLGQGLEFLIYFQGNSAPDKSGLPSDRFSAERTGGSVSTLTIQRTQQEDSAVYLCASRPGGPGELFFGEGSRLTVL.